The next 22 T cell receptor beta chains were all read from a single sample in a study of OX40 agonist ivuxolimab in advanced cancers. Libraries were prepared by immunoSEQ multiplex PCR; TCRdb keeps only in-frame clonotypes and omits some of them. The sample includes tens of thousands of clones, approximately 85% of them seen just once. The specimen comprised CD4+ or CD8+ T cells sorted from blood, sampled in a trial of the OX40 agonist ivuxolimab. These receptors all come from an adult with an advanced solid tumor such as melanoma, head and neck, liver or kidney cancer.

As DNA, the CDR3 is TGTGCCAGCAGTGAAGCGCTTCGAGGGTTGGGCAATGAGCAGTTCTTC. It translates to CASSEALRGLGNEQFF. This chain connects TRBV2 to TRBJ2-1; perhaps TRBD2 as D (5 bases). Trimming stripped 0 bases from V and 6 bases from J, with 15 bases between. Germline V gene lookup returns CDR1 SNHLY and CDR2 FYNNEI. The CDR3 is made up of 16 amino acids.

The chain is built from TRBV7-9 and TRBJ1-5, with 11 nucleotides matching TRBD1. V trimming: 1 base; J trimming: 1 base; junction bases outside the gene matches: 3. The CDR3 is 17 residues long. Germline V lookup: CDR1 SEHNR, CDR2 FQNEAQ (reference sequence). The CDR3 reads CASSLGGQGGSNQPQHF. CDR3 in DNA: TGTGCCAGCAGCTTAGGGGGACAGGGGGGCAGCAATCAGCCCCAGCATTTT.

The chain uses TRBV28 and TRBJ1-5; possibly TRBD1 for D (5 bases). This CDR3 has 15 amino acids. In germline, CDR1 is MDHEN, CDR2 SYDVKM. V was trimmed by 7 bases and J by 3 bases, leaving 16 bases between them. CDR3 sequence reads: CASTPLRDLNQPQHF. CDR3 nucleotide sequence: TGTGCCAGCACTCCCCTCCGGGACCTCAATCAGCCCCAGCATTTT.

The J gene is TRBJ2-7, the V gene TRBV9; 8 bases agree with TRBD1. CDR3 length equals 14 residues. Germline V lookup: CDR1 SGDLS, CDR2 YYNGEE. Trimming removed 3 bases from V and 2 bases from J; junction bases left unmatched: 4. In DNA, the CDR3 is TGTGCCAGCAGCGGGGGACAGGTTGCCTACGAGCAGTACTTC. This translates into CASSGGQVAYEQYF.

The chain combines TRBV13 with TRBJ1-2, with TRBD1 identical over 8 bases. The CDR3 loop spans 13 amino acids. CDR1 PRHDT and CDR2 FYEKMQ come from the germline V gene (reference sequence). V trimming: 3 bases; J trimming: 8 bases; junction bases outside the gene matches: 5. The CDR3 DNA reads as TGTGCCAGCAGCTTTGGCAGGGGGCACGGCTACACCTTC. Translated, it gives CASSFGRGHGYTF.

The J gene is TRBJ2-3, the V gene TRBV2, with 7 bases lining up with TRBD1. Germline V lookup: CDR1 SNHLY, CDR2 FYNNEI. The CDR3 consists of 15 residues. V was pared by 5 bases and J by 1 base, with 6 bases of the junction left unmatched. Here the CDR3 reads CASSHQGDGTDTQYF. CDR3 sequence (DNA): TGTGCCAGCAGTCATCAGGGGGACGGCACAGATACGCAGTATTTT.

There are a few counts of this clone. The chain has TRBV4-1 and TRBJ2-3; 9 nucleotides align to TRBD2. The CDR3 has 17 residues. The ends lost 2 bases at V and 5 bases at J; junction bases unmatched: 11. Per germline, CDR1 MGHRA and CDR2 YSYEKL. This CDR3 reads CASSQSLAGGFLDTQYF. DNA of the CDR3: TGCGCCAGCAGCCAATCTTTGGCGGGGGGGTTTCTAGATACGCAGTATTTT.

This clone showed up just once. CDR3 sequence: CASSLGTINEQFF. CDR3 nucleotides: TGTGCCAGCAGCTTGGGGACTATCAATGAGCAGTTCTTC. This chain links TRBV5-6 with TRBJ2-1, with a tentative D call TRBD2 (6 bases). CDR3 length: 13 residues. Trimming took off 0 bases at V and 6 bases at J, with 7 bases between the two ends. Germline V gene sequence: CDR1 SGHDT, CDR2 YYEEEE.

V usage is TRBV28 and J usage is TRBJ1-1; TRBD1 matches 7 bases. This CDR3 comprises 12 residues. Per germline, CDR1 MDHEN and CDR2 SYDVKM. Trimming at V came to 6 bases and at J to 4 bases, leaving 2 bases not matched to a gene. The CDR3 coding sequence is TGTGCCAGCAGCCCAGGGGGCACTGAAGCTTTCTTT. Translated: CASSPGGTEAFF.

This clone showed up just once. The J gene is TRBJ2-3, the V gene TRBV2, with TRBD2 identical over 9 bases. V dropped 10 bases and J dropped 2; count of bases not matched to a gene: 4. This CDR3 contains 13 residues. Germline values: CDR1 SNHLY, CDR2 FYNNEI. CDR3 in DNA: TGTGCCAACTGGGGACTAGCCACAGATACGCAGTATTTT. Its translation: CANWGLATDTQYF.

The chain has TRBV29-1 and TRBJ2-3; D perhaps matches TRBD2 (6 bases). Trimming took off 0 bases at V and 2 bases at J, with 12 bases between the two ends. The CDR3 spans 15 residues. The germline V gene encodes CDR1 SQVTM and CDR2 ANQGSEA. The CDR3 region is CSVEEGGVATDTQYF. The CDR3 DNA follows: TGCAGCGTTGAAGAAGGAGGGGTGGCCACAGATACGCAGTATTTT.

This rearrangement joins TRBV19 to TRBJ2-5; D tentatively fits TRBD1 or TRBD2 (7 bases each). The CDR3 is 14 residues long. Trimming shortened V by 7 bases and J by 5 bases, and 17 bases separated the two germline ends. Germline CDR1 is LNHDA and CDR2 is SQIVND (reference sequence). The CDR3 here is CASTPQGEGETQYF. The DNA of the CDR3 is TGTGCCAGTACCCCCCAGGGGGAGGGGGAGACCCAGTACTTC.

The chain recombines TRBV13 with TRBJ2-7, with D possibly being TRBD1 or TRBD2 (5 bases each). Trimming took off 7 bases at V and 1 base at J, with 14 bases between the two ends. Germline V gene data show CDR1 as PRHDT and CDR2 as FYEKMQ (reference sequence). This CDR3 comprises 14 residues. The CDR3 sequence: CASIEGLRSYEQYF. CDR3 bases: TGTGCCAGCATTGAGGGGTTGAGGTCCTACGAGCAGTACTTC.

The chain couples TRBV27 to TRBJ2-1, with TRBD1 matching 7 bases. CDR1 is MNHEY, CDR2 SMNVEV, per germline (reference sequence). There are 15 residues in the CDR3. V lost 2 bases and J lost 1; bases outside the gene matches: 2. Here the CDR3 reads CASSLGTESYNEQFF. The CDR3 DNA is TGTGCCAGCAGTTTAGGGACAGAGTCCTACAATGAGCAGTTCTTC.

The chain combines TRBV5-6 with TRBJ2-5; D might be TRBD1 (5 bases). Germline V gene sequence: CDR1 SGHDT, CDR2 YYEEEE. V was shortened by 0 bases and J by 0 bases, with 9 bases between the two germline ends. The CDR3 sequence is 15 residues long. The CDR3, as DNA: TGTGCCAGCAGCTTGGAGCAGGGCAACCAAGAGACCCAGTACTTC. Translation gives CASSLEQGNQETQYF.

The V call is TRBV2, the J call TRBJ1-1; 7 bases are shared with TRBD1. The CDR3 covers 12 residues. Germline lookup yields CDR1 SNHLY and CDR2 FYNNEI. V trimming: 6 bases; J trimming: 7 bases; junction bases outside the gene matches: 5. The CDR3 DNA reads as TGTGCCAGCAGCAAGACAGGGAATGAAGCTTTCTTT. Translation: CASSKTGNEAFF.

CDR3 DNA: TGCGCCAGCAGTGAGATGAGCGACTCCTACAATGAGCAGTTCTTC. It codes for CASSEMSDSYNEQFF. The rearrangement uses TRBV10-2 and TRBJ2-1; no clear D. The ends were cut back, 2 bases at V and 0 bases at J, with 8 bases in the middle. This CDR3 contains 15 residues. Germline CDR1 reads WSHSY; CDR2 reads SAAADI.

This clone has only one observation. Sequence at one end of the junction differs from germline and may be a read error. Other DNA sequences of this sample code for an identical CDR3. This chain joins TRBV4-1 and TRBJ2-7, with D uncertain. The CDR3 runs 13 residues. CDR1 and CDR2 (germline): MGHRA, YSYEKL. CDR3 coding DNA: TGCGCCAGCAGCCAAGTGGGCTCCTACGAGCAGTATTTC. It specifies CASSQVGSYEQYF.

The chain combines TRBV9 with TRBJ2-1; D is ambiguous. With 3 bases removed from V and 7 bases from J, the gap between germline ends came to 5 bases. CDR1 SGDLS and CDR2 YYNGEE come from the germline V gene. The length of the CDR3 is 11 residues. For the CDR3, the DNA is TGTGCCAGCAGCGAAGCTAATGAGCAGTTCTTC. This gives the protein CASSEANEQFF.

V gene TRBV27 combines with J gene TRBJ2-7, with TRBD2 matching 7 bases. Trimming at V came to 4 bases and at J to 9 bases, leaving 9 bases not matched to a gene. The CDR3 has 13 residues. Germline loops: CDR1 MNHEY, CDR2 SMNVEV (reference sequence). Written as DNA, the CDR3 is TGTGCCAGCAGTTCTCTCGGACCGGGGGGGCAGTACTTC. This gives the protein CASSSLGPGGQYF.

V gene TRBV13 combines with J gene TRBJ2-1; 7 bases fit TRBD2. The CDR3 runs 12 residues. Germline V gene lookup returns CDR1 PRHDT and CDR2 FYEKMQ (reference sequence). J was trimmed by 5 bases and V by 5 bases; bases with no gene match: 0. This chain's CDR3 is CASSTSDNEQFF. The DNA of the CDR3 is TGTGCCAGCAGCACTAGCGACAATGAGCAGTTCTTC.

The chain joins TRBV27 to TRBJ2-3, with TRBD2 matching 10 bases. Germline V CDR1 and CDR2: MNHEY, SMNVEV (reference sequence). This CDR3 spans 15 amino acids. J was trimmed by 0 bases and V by 6 bases; bases with no gene match: 3. This chain's CDR3 is CASSLLAGSTDTQYF. The CDR3 nucleotides read TGTGCCAGCAGCCTACTAGCGGGGAGCACAGATACGCAGTATTTT.